This T cell receptor (beta chain) was captured in a study of T cell responses to AZD1222 COVID-19 vaccine listed by TCRdb under 2021. Looking at the study overall: A total of 233 trial participants underwent TCR sequencing, of whom approximately 200 had received two doses of AZD1222 and about 25 had received two doses of the MenACWY control vaccine. Trial participants were enrolled by age into 18-55, 56-69 and 70-plus year subgroups, with approximately 150, 28 and 58 TCR-sequenced participants respectively.

As regards this clone: The antigen it recognizes is unknown. The sample holds no much larger clone one base away, and base qualities are not on file.

Inclusive of the bounding cysteine and phenylalanine, the CDR3 is 15 residues long. The retained sequence is limited to the CDR3, 45 bases, with the frame set at the first base. The V end gives up 2 bases and the J end 5 bases, leaving 8 bases in the junction not matched to a gene. CDR1 and CDR2, per the germline V gene, are SGHRS and YFSETQ. The time point label here, explained by the study, means: about 28 days (+/-7) after the second vaccine dose. Because spike-specific TCR depth and breadth did not differ between the two schedules, AZD1222 recipients who got a second dose at roughly 4 weeks were pooled with those who got a second dose at roughly 12 weeks. Samples from vaccinated people were obtained from the UK trials COV001 and COV002, which included a single-blind randomized controlled phase 2/3 trial of AZD1222 (ChAdOx1 nCoV-19) in healthy adults. For TCRbeta chain sequencing, PBMC samples were collected from trial participants at day 0 and at day 28 after the second dose.

The CDR3 regions of human TCRbeta chains were analyzed by immunosequencing. From the authors' description of their analysis: TCRs in the repertoires were matched against a reference library of SARS-CoV-2-specific TCRs that had been generated with the MIRA antigen-specificity platform. Breadth was defined as the fraction of unique TCRs that were SARS-CoV-2-associated. Depth was defined as the fraction of total T cells that were SARS-CoV-2-associated. Using the MIRA data, each spike-specific TCR was assigned both to the spike region to which the TCR was reactive and to a CD4 or CD8 class. Log10-transformed breadth and depth values were compared by one-way ANOVA with Sidak's multiple comparisons tests. The immuneACCESS repertoire file appears here via TCRdb, limited to in-frame rearrangements. These files lack a portion of the clones; in checked studies, under half of the deficit traces to unresolved V genes, and the cause of the others is not known. V and J calls and clone size are as listed in that table; D and trimming were resolved from the DNA. This sample has about 46,000 clones in its table, and about 87% of those were observed once. 0.9% to 1.2% of the sample belongs to the ten largest clones.

The full study reports these points: The 56-69-year group was small, and its depth increase did not reach significance, likely because of low power. After two AZD1222 doses, spike-specific TCR breadth and depth were significantly higher than at day 0 and than in MenACWY recipients. Participants were mostly white British and included more females than males, and it was suggested by the authors that clonal diversity may have been underestimated. Conclusions about previously exposed vaccinees are limited because only a handful of AZD1222 recipients were SARS-CoV-2 seropositive at baseline. The vaccine-associated CD4 TCRs covered the entire spike protein, and the dominant responses fell in regions 160-218 and 743-854. Reportedly, close to half of the unique spike-specific TCRs recognized epitopes lying outside the regions that are mutated in the B.1.351 and B.1.1.7 variants. No day 14 peak-response samples were available, so repertoires were characterized only after the peak T cell response.

Specimen: peripheral blood, collected 28 days after the second AZD1222 dose. The TCR originated in an adult who received the AZD1222 COVID-19 vaccine. This chain joins TRBV5-1 to TRBJ2-7, and 9 junctional nucleotides match TRBD1. The CDR3 protein sequence reads: CASSFTGQGIDEQYF. Here is the DNA: TGCGCCAGCAGCTTTACAGGACAGGGGATAGACGAGCAGTACTTC.